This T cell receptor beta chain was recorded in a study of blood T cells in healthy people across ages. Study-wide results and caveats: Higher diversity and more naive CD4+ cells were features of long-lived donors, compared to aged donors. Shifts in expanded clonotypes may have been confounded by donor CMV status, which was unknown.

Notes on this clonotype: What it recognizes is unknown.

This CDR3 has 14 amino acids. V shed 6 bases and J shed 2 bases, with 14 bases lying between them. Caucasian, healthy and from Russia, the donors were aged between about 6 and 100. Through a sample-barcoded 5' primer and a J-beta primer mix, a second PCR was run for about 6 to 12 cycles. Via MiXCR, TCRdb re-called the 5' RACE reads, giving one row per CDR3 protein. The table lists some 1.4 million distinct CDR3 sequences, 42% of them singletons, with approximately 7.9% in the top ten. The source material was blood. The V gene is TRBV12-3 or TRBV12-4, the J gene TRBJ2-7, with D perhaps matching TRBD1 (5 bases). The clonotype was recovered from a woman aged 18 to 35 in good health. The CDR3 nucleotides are TGTGCCAGCAGGCCAGCAGGGAACACCTACGAGCAGTACTTC. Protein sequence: CASRPAGNTYEQYF.